This T cell receptor (beta chain) was sequenced in a study of cytomegalovirus exposure and HLA in healthy donors. Study results and limitations: Within an earlier analysis, most TCR beta V segments proved productive either about 90% or about 30% of the time. TCR beta V- and J-gene trimming was later associated with a missense DCLRE1C variant. Using the classifier, cytomegalovirus status was reportedly diagnosed with high specificity and sensitivity.

Remarks on this clone: Its cognate antigen is unknown.

60 Vbeta and 13 Jbeta primers were used in PCR. TCRdb's copy holds only in-frame clones and misses some; the assay was immunoSEQ multiplex PCR. Of about 100,000 clones in the sample, 84% were seen once. Trimming took 0 bases from V and 10 from J, leaving 16 bases between them. The CDR3 spans 16 residues. The germline V gene encodes CDR1 LGHNA and CDR2 YSLEER. Whereas donors were nominally healthy upon sampling, unrecorded immune exposures were probable. Sequencing was carried out using PBMCs. This clonotype was sampled from a woman under 30 in good health and CMV-seronegative. This chain connects TRBV4-3 to TRBJ1-6, with D tentatively TRBD1 (6 bases). The CDR3 region is CASSQDLRDIRSPLHF. Written as DNA, the CDR3 is TGCGCCAGCAGCCAAGACCTCCGGGACATACGATCACCCCTCCACTTT.